Presented here are 14 T cell receptor beta chains from one specimen sequenced in a study of Ad26.COV2.S vaccination and SARS-CoV-2 variants. Noted treatment: 19 received Ad26.COV2.S at low or high dose, single or two shots; about 5 received placebo; per-sample allocation not given. Samples analyzed were those drawn on day 63 after the first vaccine or placebo injection. TCRdb keeps only in-frame clones here, not all; method: immunoSEQ multiplex PCR. The table includes 350,000 to 550,000 clones, roughly 89% detected once. The material was peripheral blood, obtained in a trial of Ad26.COV2.S vaccine versus placebo. The source is a person aged 18 to 59 who received the Ad26.COV2.S COVID-19 vaccine or a placebo.

This clone was detected once. The V and J genes are TRBV19 and TRBJ1-2, with 8 positions matching TRBD1. Germline V gene lookup returns CDR1 LNHDA and CDR2 SQIVND (reference sequence). This CDR3 has 15 residues. V lost 10 bases to trimming and J lost 8 bases; unmatched junction nucleotides: 18. The CDR3 protein is CATLSPSRGLNGYTF. CDR3 bases: TGTGCCACTCTCTCACCCTCCAGGGGGCTCAACGGCTACACCTTC. Together with reference TRBV19 and TRBJ1-2, the CDR3 gives the full variable domain: DGGITQSPKYLFRKEGQNVTLSCEQNLNHDAMYWYRQDPGQGLRLIYYSQIVNDFQKGDIAEGYSVSREKKESFPLTVTSAQKNPTAFYLCATLSPSRGLNGYTFGSGTRLTVV.

The CDR3 coding sequence is TGTGCCACCGGCCTGAAAAATCCACAAGAGACCCAGTACTTC. Translating gives CATGLKNPQETQYF. The chain uses TRBV6-5 and TRBJ2-5; D ambiguous. Germline V gene sequence: CDR1 MNHEY, CDR2 SVGAGI. V lost 10 bases and J lost 2, with 17 bases in between. There are 14 residues in the CDR3.

CDR3 nucleotides: TGTGCCAGTAGTAAGGGAAGGGACACTGAAGCTTTCTTT. It is translated as CASSKGRDTEAFF. The rearrangement links TRBV19 to TRBJ1-1; D is unclear. Germline loops: CDR1 LNHDA, CDR2 SQIVND (reference sequence). CDR3 length equals 13 residues. V gave up 4 bases and J gave up 3 bases, with 9 bases separating them. Variable domain in full (rest from reference TRBV19 and TRBJ1-1): DGGITQSPKYLFRKEGQNVTLSCEQNLNHDAMYWYRQDPGQGLRLIYYSQIVNDFQKGDIAEGYSVSREKKESFPLTVTSAQKNPTAFYLCASSKGRDTEAFFGQGTRLTVV.

The chain couples TRBV15 to TRBJ1-1; D may be TRBD1 (6 bases). CDR3 size: 17 residues. Per germline, CDR1 LNHNV and CDR2 YYDKDF (reference sequence). V was shortened by 0 bases and J by 4 bases, with 18 bases between the two germline ends. CDR3 bases: TGTGCCACCAGCAGAGACCCTTGGGGGGGCAGGGGCACTGAAGCTTTCTTT. Translated, it gives CATSRDPWGGRGTEAFF.

The chain links TRBV7-3 to TRBJ2-1; D not certain. Germline V gene sequence: CDR1 SGHTA, CDR2 FQGTGA. The CDR3 spans 13 residues. V was pared by 3 bases and J by 3 bases, with 6 bases between. The chain's CDR3 is CASSFGNYNEQFF. The CDR3 nucleotides are TGTGCCAGCAGCTTTGGCAACTACAATGAGCAGTTCTTC.

The rearrangement joins TRBV10-3 to TRBJ2-3; TRBD2 aligns across 14 bases. This CDR3 comprises 21 residues. The V gene end was trimmed by 3 bases and the J gene end by 0 bases; junction bases not matched to a gene: 14. Germline values: CDR1 ENHRY, CDR2 SYGVKD. The CDR3 region has the DNA TGTGCCATCAGTGACCAGTTTTCGACTAGCGGGGGGGCCATAAGCACAGATACGCAGTATTTT. This translates into CAISDQFSTSGGAISTDTQYF.

The rearrangement joins TRBV18 to TRBJ2-7; no clear D gene. The CDR3 extends over 14 amino acids. Trimming took off 3 bases at V and 0 bases at J, with 9 bases between the two ends. Germline V gene data show CDR1 as KGHSH and CDR2 as LQKENI. The CDR3 here is CASSPLGSSYEQYV. In DNA, the CDR3 is TGTGCCAGCTCACCTTTAGGGTCCTCCTACGAGCAGTACGTC.

J is TRBJ1-5 and V is TRBV4-2; possibly TRBD1 for D (6 bases). The V end lost 2 bases, the J end lost 4 bases, and 12 bases lay between the germline ends. The CDR3 is made up of 15 amino acids. Germline V gene lookup returns CDR1 LGHNA and CDR2 YNFKEQ. CDR3 loop: CASSQTGGGNQPQHF. The DNA for the CDR3 is TGTGCCAGCAGCCAAACGGGAGGGGGGAATCAGCCCCAGCATTTT.

The CDR3 spells CATKGGDTVNYGYTF. The CDR3 DNA follows: TGTGCCACCAAAGGAGGGGATACAGTTAACTATGGCTACACCTTC. The chain links TRBV2 to TRBJ1-2, with D possibly being TRBD1 (5 bases). The CDR3 loop spans 15 amino acids. From germline, CDR1 is SNHLY and CDR2 FYNNEI. Trimming took off 10 bases at V and 1 base at J, with 19 bases between the two ends.

This chain joins TRBV7-9 and TRBJ1-2; 10 bases are a match to TRBD1. V trimming: 5 bases; J trimming: 5 bases; junction bases outside the gene matches: 2. Germline V CDR1 and CDR2: SEHNR, FQNEAQ (reference sequence). This CDR3 has 13 residues. CDR3 amino acids: CASSAGQGYGYTF. For the CDR3, the DNA is TGTGCCAGCAGCGCGGGACAGGGGTATGGCTACACCTTC.

This clone was seen a handful of times. The CDR3 nucleotides are TGTGCCAGCAGGTCGTCCTGGGTGAACACTGAAGCTTTCTTT. This sequence encodes CASRSSWVNTEAFF. The chain links TRBV6-6 to TRBJ1-1; D is unclear. CDR1 is MNHNY, CDR2 SVGAGI, per germline (reference sequence). The CDR3 contains 14 residues. With 6 bases removed from V and 0 bases from J, the gap between germline ends came to 11 bases.

The CDR3 is CASSLLEGRLKYQPQHF. The CDR3 nucleotides read TGTGCCAGCAGTTTATTGGAGGGACGGTTAAAGTATCAGCCCCAGCATTTT. This chain joins TRBV28 and TRBJ1-5, with D perhaps TRBD1 (5 bases). CDR1 and CDR2 from the germline V gene are MDHEN and SYDVKM. V lost 1 base and J lost 5, with 18 bases in between. The CDR3 is made up of 17 amino acids.

This sequence joins TRBV5-4 and TRBJ1-6; 9 positions match TRBD1. With 3 bases clipped from V and 7 bases from J, the junction kept 8 bases outside the gene matches. From germline, CDR1 is SGHNT and CDR2 YYREEE (reference sequence). This CDR3 has 16 amino acids. As DNA, the CDR3 is TGTGCCAGCAGCTGGGACCTCGGGACAGGGAATTCACCCCTCCACTTT. This gives the protein CASSWDLGTGNSPLHF.

The CDR3: CASSDHGQGQETQYF. CDR3 DNA sequence: TGTGCCAGCAGCGACCACGGACAGGGCCAAGAGACCCAGTACTTC. The chain recombines TRBV7-9 with TRBJ2-5; 8 bases align to TRBD1. Unmatched junction bases numbered 6, after V lost 5 bases and J lost 1 base. CDR3 length equals 15 residues. Germline lookup yields CDR1 SEHNR and CDR2 FQNEAQ (reference sequence). The full variable domain, in which reference TRBV7-9 and TRBJ2-5 provide the parts outside the CDR3, is DTGVSQNPRHKITKRGQNVTFRCDPISEHNRLYWYRQTLGQGPEFLTYFQNEAQLEKSRLLSDRFSAERPKGSFSTLEIQRTEQGDSAMYLCASSDHGQGQETQYFGPGTRLLVL.